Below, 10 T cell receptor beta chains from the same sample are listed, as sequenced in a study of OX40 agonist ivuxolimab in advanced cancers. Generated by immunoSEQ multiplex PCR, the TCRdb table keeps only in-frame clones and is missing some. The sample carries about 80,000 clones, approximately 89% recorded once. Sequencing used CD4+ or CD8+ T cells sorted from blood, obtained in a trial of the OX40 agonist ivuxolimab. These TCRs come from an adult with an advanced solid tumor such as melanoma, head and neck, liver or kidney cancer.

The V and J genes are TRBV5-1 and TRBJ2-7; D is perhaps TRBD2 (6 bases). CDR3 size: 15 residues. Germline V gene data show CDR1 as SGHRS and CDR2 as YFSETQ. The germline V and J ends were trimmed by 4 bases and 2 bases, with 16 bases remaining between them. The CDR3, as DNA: TGCGCCAGCAGCGAACCGGGACTGGGACCCTACGAGCAGTACTTC. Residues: CASSEPGLGPYEQYF.

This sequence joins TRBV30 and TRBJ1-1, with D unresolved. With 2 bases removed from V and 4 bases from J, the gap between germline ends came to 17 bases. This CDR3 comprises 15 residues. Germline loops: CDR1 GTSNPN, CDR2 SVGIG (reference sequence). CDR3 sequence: CAWSPDRPRGTEAFF. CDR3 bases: TGTGCCTGGAGTCCTGATCGGCCCCGGGGCACTGAAGCTTTCTTT.

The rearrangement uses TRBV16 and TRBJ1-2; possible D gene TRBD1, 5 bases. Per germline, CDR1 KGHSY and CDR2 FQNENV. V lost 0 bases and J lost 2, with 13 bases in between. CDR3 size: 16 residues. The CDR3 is CASSQSRGYSNYGYTF. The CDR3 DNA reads TGTGCCAGCAGCCAATCCCGGGGCTATTCGAACTATGGCTACACCTTC.

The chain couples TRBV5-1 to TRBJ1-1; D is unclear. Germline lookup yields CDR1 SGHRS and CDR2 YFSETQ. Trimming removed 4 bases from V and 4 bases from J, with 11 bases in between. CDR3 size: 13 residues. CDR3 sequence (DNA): TGCGCCAGCAGCGTCCCAGGATCCACTGAAGCTTTCTTT. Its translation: CASSVPGSTEAFF.

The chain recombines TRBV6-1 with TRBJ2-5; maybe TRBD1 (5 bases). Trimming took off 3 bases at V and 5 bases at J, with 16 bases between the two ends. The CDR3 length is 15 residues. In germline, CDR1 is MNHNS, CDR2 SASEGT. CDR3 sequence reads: CASSEVQGVGETQYF. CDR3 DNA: TGTGCCAGCAGTGAGGTCCAAGGGGTTGGCGAGACCCAGTACTTC.

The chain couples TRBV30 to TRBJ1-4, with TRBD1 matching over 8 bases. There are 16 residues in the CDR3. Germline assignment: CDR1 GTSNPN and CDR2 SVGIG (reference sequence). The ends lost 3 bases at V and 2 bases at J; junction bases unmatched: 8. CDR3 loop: CAWRARGQATNEKLFF. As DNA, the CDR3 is TGTGCCTGGAGGGCCAGGGGGCAGGCGACTAATGAAAAACTGTTTTTT.

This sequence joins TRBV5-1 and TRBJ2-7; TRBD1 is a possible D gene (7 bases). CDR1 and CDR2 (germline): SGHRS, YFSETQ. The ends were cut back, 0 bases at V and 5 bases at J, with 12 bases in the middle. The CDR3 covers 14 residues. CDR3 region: CASSLEQGRNEQYF. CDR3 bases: TGCGCCAGCAGCTTGGAACAGGGGAGGAACGAGCAGTACTTC.

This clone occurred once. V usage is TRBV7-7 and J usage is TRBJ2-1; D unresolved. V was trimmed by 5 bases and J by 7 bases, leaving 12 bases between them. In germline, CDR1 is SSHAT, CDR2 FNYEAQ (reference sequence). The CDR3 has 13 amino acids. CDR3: CASSHGPKNEQFF. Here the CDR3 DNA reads TGTGCCAGCAGCCACGGACCCAAGAATGAGCAGTTCTTC.

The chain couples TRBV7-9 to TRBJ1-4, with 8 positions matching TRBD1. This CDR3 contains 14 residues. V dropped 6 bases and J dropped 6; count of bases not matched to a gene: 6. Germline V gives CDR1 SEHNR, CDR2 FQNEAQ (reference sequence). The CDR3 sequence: CASRPDREYEKLFF. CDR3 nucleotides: TGTGCCAGCAGGCCGGACAGGGAGTATGAAAAACTGTTTTTT.

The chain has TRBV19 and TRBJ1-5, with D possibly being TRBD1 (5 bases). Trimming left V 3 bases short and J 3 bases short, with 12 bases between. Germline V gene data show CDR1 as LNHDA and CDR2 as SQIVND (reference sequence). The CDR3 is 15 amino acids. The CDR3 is CASSMGGMVNQPQHF. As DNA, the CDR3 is TGTGCCAGTAGTATGGGGGGGATGGTCAATCAGCCCCAGCATTTT.